These T cell receptor beta chains were read from a single sample in a study of blood T cells in healthy people across ages. In TCRdb, the 5' RACE reads were re-called with MiXCR into one record per CDR3 protein. The sample yields 1.4 million to 1.5 million distinct CDR3 sequences, roughly 40% seen once. The sample was blood. These TCRs come from a woman under 30 in good health. Both conserved end residues are part of each CDR3. D genes are given only for firm matches. Clone size is shown for a subset of rows, as once, few, many or a class of expanded clone.

D gene,J gene,V gene,clone size,CDR3 protein,CDR3 DNA
TRBD1,TRBJ1-4,TRBV11-2,few,CASSQGTGRNEKLFF,TGTGCCAGCAGCCAGGGGACAGGGAGAAATGAAAAACTGTTTTTT
TRBD1,TRBJ2-3,TRBV29-1,once,CSVQQGGGTDTQYF,TGCAGCGTCCAACAGGGGGGTGGCACAGATACGCAGTATTTT
TRBD1,TRBJ2-7,TRBV4-1,.,CASSQDGADRGFDEQYF,TGCGCCAGCAGCCAAGATGGGGCGGACAGGGGGTTCGACGAGCAGTACTTC
TRBD2,TRBJ2-1,TRBV20-1,.,CSARLAPHPEQFF,TGCAGTGCGAGACTAGCCCCACATCCGGAGCAGTTCTTC
TRBD2,TRBJ2-5,TRBV4-2,.,CASSATTLAGGQETQYF,TGTGCCAGCAGCGCTACCACCTTAGCGGGGGGCCAAGAGACCCAGTACTTC
TRBD2,TRBJ2-7,TRBV12-3/TRBV12-4,.,CASSHGASGAEQYF,TGTGCCAGCAGCCACGGGGCTAGCGGGGCTGAGCAGTACTTC
TRBD2,TRBJ2-1,TRBV7-3,.,CASSPASTSGAPFF,TGTGCCAGCAGCCCCGCATCGACTAGCGGGGCACCGTTCTTC
.,TRBJ1-5,TRBV12-5,.,CASGFGGGGGNQPQHF,TGTGCTAGTGGTTTTGGAGGGGGGGGCGGCAATCAGCCCCAGCATTTT
TRBD1,TRBJ1-2,TRBV3-1,few,CASSHLGDRGRRGYGYTF,TGTGCCAGCAGCCATCTCGGGGACAGGGGGCGCCGAGGGTATGGCTACACCTTC
.,TRBJ1-3,TRBV29-1,.,CSGYSGNTIYF,TGCAGCGGCTACTCTGGAAACACCATATATTTT
.,TRBJ2-5,TRBV6-1,.,CASSQDGWSETQYF,TGTGCCAGCAGTCAGGACGGATGGTCAGAGACCCAGTACTTC
TRBD1,TRBJ2-5,TRBV5-1,few,CASSDWTGSGETQYF,TGCGCCAGCAGCGACTGGACAGGGTCAGGGGAGACCCAGTACTTC
TRBD1,TRBJ1-4,TRBV7-9,few,CASSSPGQGEEKLFF,TGTGCCAGCAGCTCTCCGGGACAGGGAGAGGAAAAACTGTTTTTT
.,TRBJ1-2,TRBV28,.,CASRGPANGYTF,TGTGCCAGCAGGGGACCGGCCAATGGCTACACCTTC
TRBD2,TRBJ2-7,TRBV4-2,many,CASSQTSGTYEQYF,TGTGCCAGCAGCCAAACTAGCGGAACCTACGAGCAGTACTTC
TRBD2,TRBJ2-3,TRBV6-2/TRBV6-3,few,CASSDTLAGVSDTQYF,TGTGCCAGCAGTGACACCCTAGCGGGAGTTTCGGATACGCAGTATTTT
TRBD1,TRBJ1-1,TRBV4-1,once,CASSQGQSGTEAFF,TGCGCCAGCAGCCAGGGACAGAGTGGCACTGAAGCTTTCTTT
.,TRBJ1-1,TRBV10-3,.,CAISALMYTEAFF,TGTGCCATCAGTGCCCTAATGTACACTGAAGCTTTCTTT
.,TRBJ2-2,TRBV7-9,.,CASSFWGADTGELFF,TGTGCCAGCAGCTTTTGGGGGGCGGACACCGGGGAGCTGTTTTTT
.,TRBJ1-5,TRBV29-1,.,CSVGWGDSNQPQHF,TGCAGCGTCGGGTGGGGAGACTCAAATCAGCCCCAGCATTTT
TRBD2,TRBJ2-5,TRBV9,.,CASSGEPSGRVYF,TGTGCCAGCAGCGGAGAACCTAGCGGGAGAGTGTACTTC
.,TRBJ2-7,TRBV2,.,CASSGALDPYNEQYF,TGTGCCAGCAGTGGGGCATTAGACCCCTACAATGAGCAGTACTTC
.,TRBJ1-1,TRBV11-2,few,CASSPRIANTEAFF,TGTGCCAGCAGCCCCCGCATCGCGAACACTGAAGCTTTCTTT
.,TRBJ2-7,TRBV24-1,many,CATSDPSDFSSYNEQYF,TGTGCCACCAGTGATCCCAGCGACTTCAGCTCCTACAATGAGCAGTACTTC
.,TRBJ1-2,TRBV27,few,CASSLSPGSYGYTF,TGTGCCAGCAGTTTATCGCCGGGGTCCTATGGCTACACCTTC
.,TRBJ2-5,TRBV2,few,CASISETQYF,TGTGCCAGCATCTCGGAGACCCAGTACTTC
TRBD1,TRBJ2-2,TRBV11-2,.,CASPGQVNTGELFF,TGTGCCAGTCCGGGACAGGTGAACACCGGGGAGCTGTTTTTT
TRBD2,TRBJ2-7,TRBV2,.,CASTSGRNGYEQYF,TGTGCCAGCACTAGCGGGAGGAATGGCTACGAGCAGTACTTC
TRBD2,TRBJ2-5,TRBV3-1,.,CASSPKRRLAVGQETQYF,TGTGCCAGCAGCCCCAAAAGGAGGCTAGCGGTGGGCCAAGAGACCCAGTACTTC
TRBD2,TRBJ2-5,TRBV20-1,.,CSASLAVPQYF,TGCAGTGCTAGCCTAGCGGTACCCCAGTACTTC
.,TRBJ2-1,TRBV4-2,.,CASSQETGLLNEQFF,TGTGCCAGCAGCCAGGAAACGGGACTCCTGAATGAGCAGTTCTTC
.,TRBJ2-7,TRBV2,few,CASSGGTASSYEQYF,TGTGCCAGCAGCGGCGGGACAGCGAGTTCCTACGAGCAGTACTTC
TRBD1,TRBJ1-2,TRBV7-2,.,CASSLLGQGAYGCTF,TGTGCCAGCAGCCTTTTGGGACAGGGGGCGTATGGCTGCACCTTC
.,TRBJ1-4,TRBV30,.,CAWSRQSNEKLFF,TGTGCCTGGAGTCGACAGTCTAATGAAAAACTGTTTTTT
.,TRBJ2-3,TRBV3-1,.,CASSLDLRDTQYF,TGTGCCAGCAGCCTCGACCTGAGAGATACGCAGTATTTT
TRBD1,TRBJ1-2,TRBV7-2,.,CASSQTEGGNYGYTF,TGTGCCAGCAGCCAAACTGAAGGGGGCAACTATGGCTACACCTTC
.,TRBJ2-1,TRBV12-3/TRBV12-4,few,CASSFLPANNEQFF,TGTGCCAGCAGTTTTTTGCCAGCGAACAATGAGCAGTTCTTC